The source of this T cell receptor (beta chain) is a study of cytomegalovirus exposure and HLA in healthy donors. On the study more broadly: A preliminary data release comprised 80 million to 95 million unique TCRs obtained from HLA-typed donors. Among approximately 400 genotyped donors, roughly 81% fell in the Caucasian-associated ancestry cluster.

Germline values: CDR1 SGHAT, CDR2 FQNNGV. This CDR3 is 13 amino acids long. Trimming took 0 bases from V and 3 from J, leaving 6 bases between them. Details on this clone: The antigen is undetermined.

General study results and limits: Prediction of most subjects' HLA-A and HLA-B alleles by TCR beta sequences was reportedly accurate. There were reportedly fewer N-insertions in an Asian-associated ancestry cluster than the roughly 700-donor mean, in a later analysis.

The PCR employed 60 Vbeta primers together with 13 Jbeta primers. Some clones are missing from TCRdb's copy, which holds only in-frame ones; the method was immunoSEQ multiplex PCR. In the table there are roughly 130,000 clones, more than 80% of which are singletons. This rearrangement joins TRBV11-2 to TRBJ2-7, with unresolved D. The sequenced sample was PBMCs. The origin of this receptor is a male donor in good health and CMV-seronegative. CDR3 protein: CASSLDTYYEQYF. CDR3 DNA sequence: TGTGCCAGCAGCTTAGACACATACTACGAGCAGTACTTC.